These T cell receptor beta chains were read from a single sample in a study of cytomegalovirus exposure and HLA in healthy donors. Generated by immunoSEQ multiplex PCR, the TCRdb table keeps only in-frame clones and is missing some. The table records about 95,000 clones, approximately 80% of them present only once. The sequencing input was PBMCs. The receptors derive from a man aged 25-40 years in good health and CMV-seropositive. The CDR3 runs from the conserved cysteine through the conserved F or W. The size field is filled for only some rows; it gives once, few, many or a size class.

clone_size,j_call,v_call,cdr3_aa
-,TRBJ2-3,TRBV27,CASSLISGTSTDTQYF
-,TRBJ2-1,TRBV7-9,CASSSLDKGSSYNEQFF
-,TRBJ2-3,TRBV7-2,CASSHSGRNTDTQYF
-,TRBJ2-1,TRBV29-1,CSVVRLAYNEQFF
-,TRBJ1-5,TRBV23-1,CASSQTRHRMGNQPQHF
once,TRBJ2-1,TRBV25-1,CASSELGGDFF
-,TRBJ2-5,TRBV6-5,CASSATQGKTQYF
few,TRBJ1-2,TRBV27,CASSKKETNGYTF
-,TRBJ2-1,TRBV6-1,CASSGLAAYNEQFF
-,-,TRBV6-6,CASSYLSRVTSHEQYF